The rows below give T cell receptor beta chains drawn from one sample of a study of cytomegalovirus exposure and HLA in healthy donors. Generated by immunoSEQ multiplex PCR, the TCRdb table keeps only in-frame clones and is missing some. The sample contains roughly 100,000 clones, roughly 79% of which appear only once. The sequenced sample consisted of PBMCs. The receptors were gathered from a male donor in good health and CMV-seronegative. Each CDR3 is given with its conserved first and last residue. Each record gives: J gene, clone size, D gene, V gene, CDR3 DNA, CDR3 protein. The D gene is left open where the match is weak. Where a row states a size, it is once, few, many or the class of an expanded clone; other rows omit it.

>TRBJ2-3|-|-|TRBV6-4
TGTGCCAGCAGTGCCTCGGAGGGCGCAGATACGCAGTATTTT
CASSASEGADTQYF
>TRBJ2-7|-|-|TRBV2
TGTGCCAGCTCACAGGGTTTCTACGAGCAGTACTTC
CASSQGFYEQYF
>TRBJ1-5|-|TRBD1|TRBV27
TGTGCCACCCGGACAGGACGTTATCAGCCCCAGCATTTT
CATRTGRYQPQHF
>TRBJ2-3|-|-|TRBV11-1
TGTGCCAGCAGCTCGCGACTGATCACAGATACGCAGTATTTT
CASSSRLITDTQYF
>TRBJ2-7|-|-|TRBV28
TGTGCCAGCAGTTTGGGGGGCGGGAGCGGAGGTTACGAGCAGTACTTC
CASSLGGGSGGYEQYF
>TRBJ2-3|-|TRBD2|TRBV28
TGTGCCAGCAGTGCCGGACTAGCGGGAGGCATAGGAGGGCCGGATACGCAGTATTTT
CASSAGLAGGIGGPDTQYF
>TRBJ2-3|-|TRBD2|TRBV5-3
TGTGCCAGAAGCTTGCCGGCGGGAGCAGATACGCAGTATTTT
CARSLPAGADTQYF
>TRBJ1-1|-|TRBD1|TRBV27
TGTGCCAGCAGCCTGAAGGCAGGGGGAAACACTGAAGCTTTCTTT
CASSLKAGGNTEAFF
>TRBJ2-7|-|-|TRBV9
TGTGCCAGCAGCGTCGGACAGACTCCTTCCTACGAGCAGTACTTC
CASSVGQTPSYEQYF
>TRBJ2-7|-|-|TRBV19
TGTGCCAGTAGTATTGCAGGGCACCCCTACGAGCAGTACTTC
CASSIAGHPYEQYF
>TRBJ2-1|-|TRBD2|TRBV11-2
TGTGCCAGCAGCTTAGGAGGCACTAGCGGGAGGGTGCGCAATGAGCAGTTCTTC
CASSLGGTSGRVRNEQFF
>TRBJ1-2|-|-|TRBV14
TGTGCCAGCAGCCAATATAAGGGAGGCGGCTACACCTTC
CASSQYKGGGYTF
>TRBJ1-1|few|TRBD1|TRBV6-5
TGTGCCAGAGGTCTCAGGGGGCGGACTGAAGCTTTCTTT
CARGLRGRTEAFF
>TRBJ1-2|-|-|TRBV28
TGTGCCAGCAGTTTAGCCAGGGGTTATGGCTACACCTTC
CASSLARGYGYTF
>TRBJ2-3|-|-|TRBV6-6
TGTGCCAGCAGTTATAGAGGAGATACGCAGTATTTT
CASSYRGDTQYF
>TRBJ1-3|-|TRBD1|TRBV9
TGTGCCAGCAGCGACCGGGACAGCTCTGGAAACACCATATATTTT
CASSDRDSSGNTIYF
>TRBJ2-7|few|-|TRBV2
TGTGCCAGCAGGGAGGACAGAGGGTCCTACGAGCAGTACTTC
CASREDRGSYEQYF
>TRBJ2-5|few|TRBD2|TRBV14
TGTGCCAGCAGCCACCCTAGCGGATACCAAGAGACCCAGTACTTC
CASSHPSGYQETQYF
>TRBJ1-2|-|-|TRBV7-9
TGTGCCAGCAGCTCCAGGGTTGGCTACACCTTC
CASSSRVGYTF
>TRBJ2-7|few|-|TRBV6-1
TGTGCCAGCAGTGAGGGCTCTTCCTACGAGCAGTACTTC
CASSEGSSYEQYF
>TRBJ2-3|few|TRBD2|TRBV5-1
TGCGCCAGCAGCCCGGGACTAGCGGAGAGCACAGATACGCAGTATTTT
CASSPGLAESTDTQYF
>TRBJ2-7|-|TRBD1|TRBV2
TGTGCCAGCGGGACAGGGGTGGGCGAGCAGTACTTC
CASGTGVGEQYF
>TRBJ2-7|-|-|TRBV7-8
TGTGCCAGCAGCTTAGCCCGCGTCGGTCTAGCCGTCCGGTACGAGCAGTACTTC
CASSLARVGLAVRYEQYF
>TRBJ2-3|-|-|TRBV7-3
TGTGCCAGCAGTTCTAGCACAGATACGCAGTATTTT
CASSSSTDTQYF